The clone carrying this T cell receptor (beta chain) showed up just a few times. The antigen is not known. These data are taken from a study of response to subunit inactivated influenza vaccine. Study-wide points: The authors suggested that every seasonal influenza vaccination recruits few new T cells.

MiXCR, run by TCRdb on the RT-PCR reads, gives a single entry per CDR3 protein. The sample carries roughly 700,000 distinct CDR3 sequences, 14% recorded once. This CDR3 spans 14 amino acids. Germline loops: CDR1 SQVTM, CDR2 ANQGSEA. V dropped 6 bases and J dropped 2; count of bases not matched to a gene: 7. The chain carries TRBV29-1 and TRBJ2-3; 8 bases agree with TRBD2. The sample consisted of PBMCs from blood, taken 14 to 15 days before vaccination. The source is a man aged 50 to 59 who received an inactivated influenza vaccine. CDR3 coding DNA: TGCAGCGTAGACATAGCGGGGTTCACAGATACGCAGTATTTT. This gives the protein CSVDIAGFTDTQYF.